This T cell receptor beta chain was profiled in a study of OX40 agonist ivuxolimab in advanced cancers. Study as a whole: Ivuxolimab is an agonistic anti-OX40 (CD134) antibody, and patients were treated with it. Patients received ivuxolimab, an intravenous treatment, every 2 weeks at 0.01 to 10 mg/kg. Of the patients, three showed partial responses, one with hepatocellular carcinoma and two with cutaneous melanoma.

Profiling relied on immunoSEQ multiplex PCR, and the TCRdb table lists in-frame clones only, not all of them. The sample records over 60,000 clones, around 90% being singletons. The CDR3 extends over 13 amino acids. Germline V lookup: CDR1 MNHNS, CDR2 SASEGT. The ends were cut back, 7 bases at V and 4 bases at J, with 14 bases in the middle. The clonotype originates from an adult with an advanced solid tumor such as melanoma, head and neck, liver or kidney cancer. Sample: CD4+ or CD8+ T cells sorted from blood, taken in a trial of the OX40 agonist ivuxolimab. This chain uses TRBV6-1 with TRBJ2-7; D is undetermined. CDR3 residues: CASNGLFSYEQYF. CDR3 nucleotides: TGTGCCAGCAACGGGCTATTCTCATACGAGCAGTACTTC.